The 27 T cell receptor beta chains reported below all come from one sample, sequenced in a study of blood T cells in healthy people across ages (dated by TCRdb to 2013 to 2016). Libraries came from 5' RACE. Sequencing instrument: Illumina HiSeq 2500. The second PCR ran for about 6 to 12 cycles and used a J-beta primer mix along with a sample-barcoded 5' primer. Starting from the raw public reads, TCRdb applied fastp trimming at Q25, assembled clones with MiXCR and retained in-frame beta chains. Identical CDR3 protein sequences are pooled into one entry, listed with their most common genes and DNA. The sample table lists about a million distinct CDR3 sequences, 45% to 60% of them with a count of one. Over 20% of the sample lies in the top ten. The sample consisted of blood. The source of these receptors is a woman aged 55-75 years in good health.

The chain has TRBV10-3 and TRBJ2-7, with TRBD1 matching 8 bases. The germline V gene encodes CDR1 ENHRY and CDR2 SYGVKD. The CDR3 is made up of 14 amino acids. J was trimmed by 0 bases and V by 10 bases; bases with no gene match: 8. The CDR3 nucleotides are TGTGCCACCCAGGGGGCAGGCAGCTCCTACGAGCAGTACTTC. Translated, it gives CATQGAGSSYEQYF.

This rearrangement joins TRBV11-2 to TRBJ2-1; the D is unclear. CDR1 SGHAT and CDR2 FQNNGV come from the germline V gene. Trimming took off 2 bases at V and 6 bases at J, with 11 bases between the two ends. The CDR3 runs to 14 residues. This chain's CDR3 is CASSLILTPNEQFF. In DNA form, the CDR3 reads TGTGCCAGCAGCTTAATCCTAACTCCCAATGAGCAGTTCTTC.

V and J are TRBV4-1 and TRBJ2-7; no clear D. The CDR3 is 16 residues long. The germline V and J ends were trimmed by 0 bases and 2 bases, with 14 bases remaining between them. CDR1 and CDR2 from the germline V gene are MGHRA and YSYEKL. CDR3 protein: CASSQDLLSGTYEQYF. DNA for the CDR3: TGCGCCAGCAGCCAAGATTTACTCTCAGGCACCTACGAGCAGTACTTC.

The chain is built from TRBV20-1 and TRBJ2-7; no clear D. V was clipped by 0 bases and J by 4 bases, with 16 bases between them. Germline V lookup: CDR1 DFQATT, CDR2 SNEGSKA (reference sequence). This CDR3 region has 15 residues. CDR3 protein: CSARDIDQPIYEQYF. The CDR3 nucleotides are TGCAGTGCTAGAGATATTGACCAACCGATTTACGAGCAGTACTTC.

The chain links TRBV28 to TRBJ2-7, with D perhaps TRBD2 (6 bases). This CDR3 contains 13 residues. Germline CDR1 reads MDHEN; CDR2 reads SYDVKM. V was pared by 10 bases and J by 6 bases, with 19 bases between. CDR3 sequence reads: CATRLSGSSEQYF. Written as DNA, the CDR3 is TGTGCCACCCGACTTAGCGGCTCGTCCGAGCAGTACTTC.

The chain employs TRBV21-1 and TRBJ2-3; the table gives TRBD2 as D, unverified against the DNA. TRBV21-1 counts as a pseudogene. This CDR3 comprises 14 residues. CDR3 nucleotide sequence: TGTGCCAGCCATGGAGCGGGGGGCACAGATACGCAGTATTTT. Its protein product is CASHGAGGTDTQYF.

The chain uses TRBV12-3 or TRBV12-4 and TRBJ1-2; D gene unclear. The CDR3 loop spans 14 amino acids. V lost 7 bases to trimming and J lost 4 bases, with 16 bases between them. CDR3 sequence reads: CASTPSGFGYGYTF. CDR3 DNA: TGTGCCAGCACCCCGTCGGGGTTCGGCTATGGCTACACCTTC.

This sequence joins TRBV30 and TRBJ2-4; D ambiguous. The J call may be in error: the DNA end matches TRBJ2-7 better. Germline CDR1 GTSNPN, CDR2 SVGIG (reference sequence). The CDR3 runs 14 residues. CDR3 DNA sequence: TGTGCCTGGAGTGTAAGAACCGGGTTCTACGAGCAGTACTTC. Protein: CAWSVRTGFYEQYF.

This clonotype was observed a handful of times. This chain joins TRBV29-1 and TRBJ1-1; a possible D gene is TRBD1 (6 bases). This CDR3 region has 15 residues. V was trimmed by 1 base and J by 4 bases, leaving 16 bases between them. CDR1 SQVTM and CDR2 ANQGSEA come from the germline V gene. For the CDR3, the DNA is TGCAGCGTTGAAGGGGGGGCAGGGGCTCGCACTGAAGCTTTCTTT. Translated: CSVEGGAGARTEAFF.

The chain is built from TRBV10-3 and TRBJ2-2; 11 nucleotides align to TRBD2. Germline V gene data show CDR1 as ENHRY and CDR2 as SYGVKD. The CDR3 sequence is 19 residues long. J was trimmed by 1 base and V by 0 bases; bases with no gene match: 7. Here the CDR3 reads CAISESSTSGSVNTGELFF. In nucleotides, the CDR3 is TGTGCCATCAGTGAGTCGAGCACTAGCGGGAGTGTGAACACCGGGGAGCTGTTTTTT.

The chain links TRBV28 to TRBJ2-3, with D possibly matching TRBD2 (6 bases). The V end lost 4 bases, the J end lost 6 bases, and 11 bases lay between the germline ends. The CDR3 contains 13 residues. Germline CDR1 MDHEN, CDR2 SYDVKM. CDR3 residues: CASSSAEGDTQYF. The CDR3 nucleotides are TGTGCCAGCAGTTCCGCGGAGGGGGATACGCAGTATTTT.

The DNA of the CDR3 is TGTGCCAGCAGGGTCAGCGCGAACTATGGCTACACCTTC. Protein: CASRVSANYGYTF. The chain combines TRBV2 with TRBJ1-2; D not resolved. The CDR3 has 13 residues. Trimming removed 6 bases from V and 2 bases from J, with 10 bases in between. Germline V CDR1 and CDR2: SNHLY, FYNNEI.

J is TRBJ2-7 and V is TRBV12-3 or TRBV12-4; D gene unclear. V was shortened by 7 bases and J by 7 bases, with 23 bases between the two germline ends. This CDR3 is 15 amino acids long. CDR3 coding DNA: TGTGCCAGCAACCCGACCGTCCCCCTCACCAATGAGCAGTACTTC. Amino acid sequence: CASNPTVPLTNEQYF.

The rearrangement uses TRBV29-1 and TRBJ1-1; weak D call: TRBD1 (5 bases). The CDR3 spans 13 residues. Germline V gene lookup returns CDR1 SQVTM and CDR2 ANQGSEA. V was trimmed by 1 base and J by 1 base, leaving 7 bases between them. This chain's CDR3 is CSVEGQTNTEAFF. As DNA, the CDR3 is TGCAGCGTTGAAGGACAGACGAACACTGAAGCTTTCTTT. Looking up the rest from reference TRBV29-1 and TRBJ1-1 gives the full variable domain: SAVISQKPSRDICQRGTSLTIQCQVDSQVTMMFWYRQQPGQSLTLIATANQGSEATYESGFVIDKFPISRPNLTFSTLTVSNMSPEDSSIYLCSVEGQTNTEAFFGQGTRLTVV.

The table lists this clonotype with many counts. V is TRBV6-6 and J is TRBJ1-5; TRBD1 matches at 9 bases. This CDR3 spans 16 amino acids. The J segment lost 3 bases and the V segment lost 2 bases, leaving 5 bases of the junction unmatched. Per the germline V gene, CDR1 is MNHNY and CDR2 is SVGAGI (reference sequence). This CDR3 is CASSYGDRAYNQPQHF. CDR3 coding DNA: TGTGCCAGCAGTTACGGGGACAGGGCCTACAATCAGCCCCAGCATTTT.

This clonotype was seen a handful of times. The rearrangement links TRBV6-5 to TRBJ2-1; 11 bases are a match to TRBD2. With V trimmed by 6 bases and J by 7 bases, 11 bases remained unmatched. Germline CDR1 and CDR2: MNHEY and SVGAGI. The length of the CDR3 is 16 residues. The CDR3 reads CASRSLAGGIRNEQFF. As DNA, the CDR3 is TGTGCCAGCAGGTCTCTAGCGGGAGGAATACGGAATGAGCAGTTCTTC.

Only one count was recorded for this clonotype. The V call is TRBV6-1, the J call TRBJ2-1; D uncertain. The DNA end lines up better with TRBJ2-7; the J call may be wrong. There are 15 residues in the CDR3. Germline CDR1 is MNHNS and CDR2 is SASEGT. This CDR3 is CASSEWARAYNEQYF. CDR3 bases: TGTGCCAGCAGTGAATGGGCTCGGGCCTACAATGAGCAGTACTTC.

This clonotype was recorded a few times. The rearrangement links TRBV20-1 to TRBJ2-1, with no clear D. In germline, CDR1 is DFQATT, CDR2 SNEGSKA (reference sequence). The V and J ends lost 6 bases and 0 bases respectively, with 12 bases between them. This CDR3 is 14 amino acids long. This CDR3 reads CSAPAASSYNEQFF. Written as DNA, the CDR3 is TGCAGTGCCCCCGCTGCGTCCTCCTACAATGAGCAGTTCTTC.

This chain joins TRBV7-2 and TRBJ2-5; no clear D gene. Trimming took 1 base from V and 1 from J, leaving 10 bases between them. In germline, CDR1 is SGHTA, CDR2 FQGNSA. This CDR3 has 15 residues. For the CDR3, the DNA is TGTGCCAGCAGCTTAGGGTACTACGCCCAAGAGACCCAGTACTTC. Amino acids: CASSLGYYAQETQYF.

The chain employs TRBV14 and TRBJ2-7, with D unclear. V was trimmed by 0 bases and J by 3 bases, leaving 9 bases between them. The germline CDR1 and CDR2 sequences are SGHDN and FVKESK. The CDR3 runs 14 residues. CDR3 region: CASSQDGYHYEQYF. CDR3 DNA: TGTGCCAGCAGCCAAGATGGGTACCACTACGAGCAGTACTTC. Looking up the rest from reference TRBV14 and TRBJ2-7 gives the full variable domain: EAGVTQFPSHSVIEKGQTVTLRCDPISGHDNLYWYRRVMGKEIKFLLHFVKESKQDESGMPNNRFLAERTGGTYSTLKVQPAELEDSGVYFCASSQDGYHYEQYFGPGTRLTVT.

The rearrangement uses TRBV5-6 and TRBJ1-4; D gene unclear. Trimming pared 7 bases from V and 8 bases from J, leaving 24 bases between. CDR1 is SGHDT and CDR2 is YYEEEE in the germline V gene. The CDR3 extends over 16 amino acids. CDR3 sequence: CASYQSRRVGGEKLFF. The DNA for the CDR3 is TGTGCCAGCTACCAGTCTCGACGTGTGGGCGGAGAAAAACTGTTTTTT.

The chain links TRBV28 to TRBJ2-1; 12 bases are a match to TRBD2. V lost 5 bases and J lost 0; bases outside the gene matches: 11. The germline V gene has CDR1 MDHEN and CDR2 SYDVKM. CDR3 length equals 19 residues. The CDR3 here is CASSAGLAGLGSSYNEQFF. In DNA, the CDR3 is TGTGCCAGCAGTGCGGGACTAGCGGGTCTCGGCAGCTCCTACAATGAGCAGTTCTTC.

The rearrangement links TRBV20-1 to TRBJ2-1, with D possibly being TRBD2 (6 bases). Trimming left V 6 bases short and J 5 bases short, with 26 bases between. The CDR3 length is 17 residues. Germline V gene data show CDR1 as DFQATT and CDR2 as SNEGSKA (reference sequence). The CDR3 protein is CSAHELYGTRSDNEQFF. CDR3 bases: TGCAGTGCACACGAACTCTACGGGACTCGATCAGACAATGAGCAGTTCTTC.

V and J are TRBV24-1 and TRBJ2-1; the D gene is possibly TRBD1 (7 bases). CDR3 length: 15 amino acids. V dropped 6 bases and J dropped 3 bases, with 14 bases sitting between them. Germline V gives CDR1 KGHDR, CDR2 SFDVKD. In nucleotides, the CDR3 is TGTGCCACCAGTTCTACGGGGGACAGCTACAATGAGCAGTTCTTC. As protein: CATSSTGDSYNEQFF.

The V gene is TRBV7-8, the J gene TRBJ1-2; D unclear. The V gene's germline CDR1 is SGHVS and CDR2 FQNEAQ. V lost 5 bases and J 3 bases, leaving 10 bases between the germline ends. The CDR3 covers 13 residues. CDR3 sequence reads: CASSPANDYGYTF. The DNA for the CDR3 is TGTGCCAGCAGCCCAGCAAATGACTATGGCTACACCTTC.

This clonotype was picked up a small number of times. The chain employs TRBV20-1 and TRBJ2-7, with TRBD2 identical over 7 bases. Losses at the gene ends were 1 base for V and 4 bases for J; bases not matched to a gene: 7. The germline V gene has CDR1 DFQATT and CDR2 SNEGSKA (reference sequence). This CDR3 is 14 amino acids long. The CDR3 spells CSARVGGSYYEQYF. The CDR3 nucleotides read TGCAGTGCTAGAGTCGGCGGGAGTTATTACGAGCAGTACTTC.

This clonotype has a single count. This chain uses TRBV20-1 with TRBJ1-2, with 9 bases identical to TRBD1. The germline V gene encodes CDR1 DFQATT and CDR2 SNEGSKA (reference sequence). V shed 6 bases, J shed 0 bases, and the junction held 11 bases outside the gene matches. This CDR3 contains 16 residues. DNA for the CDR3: TGCAGTGCCCTGGGACAGGGAAACTTACCTAACTATGGCTACACCTTC. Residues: CSALGQGNLPNYGYTF.